This T cell receptor (beta chain) originates from a study of neurological immune-mediated disorders. CDR3 length equals 13 residues. Losses at the gene ends were 5 bases for V and 6 bases for J; bases not matched to a gene: 6. TCRdb passed the 5' RACE reads through MiXCR, listing each CDR3 protein once. This sample has roughly 70,000 distinct CDR3 sequences, with 4% to 6% found just once. The table lists this clonotype with a few counts. The sample taken for sequencing was PBMCs. This chain connects TRBV12-3 or TRBV12-4 to TRBJ1-2; 7 nucleotides align to TRBD1. The receptor was isolated from a woman in her twenties or thirties with multiple sclerosis. The CDR3 loop reads CASSRRQGDGYTF. The DNA for the CDR3 is TGTGCCAGCAGTCGGCGACAGGGCGATGGCTACACCTTC.